The rows below give T cell receptor beta chains drawn from one sample of a study of blood T cell repertoires in COVID-19. The protocol was immunoSEQ multiplex PCR, while the TCRdb copy is restricted to in-frame clones and leaves out a portion. The sample includes around 93,000 clones, about 75% of them seen just once. The sequencing sample was made of peripheral blood. The receptor source for this set is a woman of 80 years or more with acute or convalescent COVID-19. The conserved cysteine and the conserved F or W are not part of the CDR3 here. D genes are given only for firm matches. Where a row states a size, it is once, few, many or the class of an expanded clone; other rows omit it.

clone_size v_call d_call cdr3_aa
few TRBV7-3 - ASSLQGNNSPLH
- TRBV27 TRBD1 ASRRGQGTYEQY
few TRBV2 - ASSESRAYGYT
- TRBV21-1 - ASSAEKAGTRVGNEQF
- TRBV5-6 - ASSLDLGRSEF
- TRBV5-1 TRBD1 ASSRDRGFEAF
few TRBV2 - ASSGSEKLF
- TRBV3-1/TRBV3-2 TRBD1 ASRDRAAGNEQF
- TRBV12-2 - ASRWARGQRSNQPQH
- TRBV19 - ASSPTGDGNTIY
- TRBV5-1 - ASSYGVQETQY
few TRBV23-1 TRBD1 ASSHPTSRQGTEAF
- TRBV30 - AWSVAGGRGYT
- TRBV5-4 - ASSWKIPGVDSPLH
- TRBV7-8 - ASSSLGETEAF
- TRBV5-8 - ASTSTDTQY
- TRBV7-8 TRBD2 ASSFSGGYEQY
- TRBV7-2 TRBD2 ASSLGSRSGGRNEQF
- TRBV7-2 - ASSFYSNNYGYT
- TRBV7-6 - ASSPTTGFHTEAF
many TRBV7-2 - ASSLEYSEQF
few TRBV4-1 - ASSPLTANNEQF
- TRBV9 TRBD2 ASSLLAGDLGTQY
few TRBV4-3 TRBD1 ASSPRATGGGNEKLF
- TRBV5-4 - ASSLGRQTYEQY
- TRBV6-1 - ASSERGYTHEQY
- TRBV9 TRBD1 ASSSGQGDGYT
- TRBV12-3/TRBV12-4 - ASSLSGENEAF
- TRBV24-1 - ATSGSVLSNQPQH
- TRBV5-6 TRBD1 ASSSATGGLRDTQY
- TRBV30 - AWSVAHEQY
- TRBV7-6 TRBD1 ASSLHTPGQGVSYNSPLH
- TRBV6-1 - ASSEGRRVLYNEQF